The 8 T cell receptor beta chains below come from one sample, sequenced in a study of blood T cell repertoires in COVID-19. The repertoire was sequenced with immunoSEQ multiplex PCR; TCRdb's copy has only in-frame clones and lacks some. The sample shows roughly 80,000 clones, about nine tenths of them seen only once. Material for sequencing was peripheral blood. Receptor source: a woman between 55 and 75 years old with acute or convalescent COVID-19.

This clone was counted between two and nine times. This chain connects TRBV4-3 to TRBJ2-3, with D unresolved. The V gene lost 0 bases and the J gene lost 6 bases, with 7 bases spanning the gap. The CDR3 is 13 residues long. Germline V lookup: CDR1 LGHNA, CDR2 YSLEER. In nucleotides, the CDR3 is TGCGCCAGCAGCCAAGATATTTTGGATACGCAGTATTTT. This encodes CASSQDILDTQYF.

This chain uses TRBV6-6 with TRBJ1-2; D is uncertain. The V and J ends lost 8 bases and 8 bases respectively, with 9 bases between them. The CDR3 runs to 10 residues. Germline CDR1 reads MNHNY; CDR2 reads SVGAGI (reference sequence). CDR3 nucleotide sequence: TGTGCCAGCCTTGGAGGAGGCTACACCTTC. Translation: CASLGGGYTF.

The chain combines TRBV27 with TRBJ2-7, with D unclear. The CDR3 length is 13 residues. Germline CDR1 MNHEY, CDR2 SMNVEV (reference sequence). V was clipped by 3 bases and J by 1 base, with 7 bases between them. In DNA, the CDR3 is TGTGCCAGCAGTTTTCGAGCATCCTACGAGCAGTACTTC. Translated, it gives CASSFRASYEQYF.

V gene TRBV10-2 combines with J gene TRBJ2-7, with 9 nucleotides matching TRBD1. V lost 3 bases to trimming and J lost 4 bases; unmatched junction nucleotides: 4. The CDR3 has 14 residues. Germline V gene sequence: CDR1 WSHSY, CDR2 SAAADI. In DNA form, the CDR3 reads TGCGCCAGCAGTGAAACAGGGGGCCTTTACGAGCAGTACTTC. Its protein product is CASSETGGLYEQYF.

This clone appeared a few times. The V call is TRBV18, the J call TRBJ1-1, with D possibly matching TRBD1 (6 bases). The CDR3 loop spans 12 amino acids. V was trimmed by 1 base and J by 11 bases, leaving 11 bases between them. Germline CDR1 is KGHSH and CDR2 is LQKENI. CDR3 nucleotide sequence: TGTGCCAGCTCACCACGGGGGCTGGATGCTTTCTTT. Translating it yields CASSPRGLDAFF.

The V gene is TRBV12-5, the J gene TRBJ2-1; the match to TRBD1 covers 7 bases. Germline CDR1 reads LGHNT; CDR2 reads FRNRAP. Losses at the gene ends were 3 bases for V and 0 bases for J; bases not matched to a gene: 5. The CDR3 sequence is 16 residues long. CDR3 sequence: CASGLVWDSSYNEQFF. The CDR3, as DNA: TGTGCTAGTGGTTTAGTTTGGGACAGCTCCTACAATGAGCAGTTCTTC.

The rearrangement joins TRBV5-4 to TRBJ2-5, with TRBD2 identical over 10 bases. Unmatched junction bases numbered 7, after V lost 0 bases and J lost 2 bases. The CDR3 length is 17 residues. The germline gives CDR1 SGHNT, CDR2 YYREEE (reference sequence). CDR3 sequence: CASSLGGVAGGQETQYF. DNA for the CDR3: TGTGCCAGCAGCTTGGGAGGCGTAGCGGGAGGACAAGAGACCCAGTACTTC. Full variable domain (outside the CDR3, taken from reference TRBV5-4 and TRBJ2-5): ETGVTQSPTHLIKTRGQQVTLRCSSQSGHNTVSWYQQALGQGPQFIFQYYREEENGRGNFPPRFSGLQFPNYSSELNVNALELDDSALYLCASSLGGVAGGQETQYFGPGTRLLVL.

Only one count was recorded for this clone. The chain couples TRBV5-1 to TRBJ1-3; a possible D gene is TRBD1 (6 bases). The CDR3 sequence is 16 residues long. Trimming cost V 1 base and J 4 bases, with 15 bases left between them. CDR1 and CDR2 (germline): SGHRS, YFSETQ. The CDR3: CASSLSLPGVGNTIYF. Here the CDR3 DNA reads TGCGCCAGCAGCTTGTCCCTACCAGGGGTCGGAAACACCATATATTTT.